These 21 T cell receptor beta chains share one sample of origin, sequenced in a study of cytomegalovirus exposure and HLA in healthy donors. It was with 60 Vbeta and 13 Jbeta primers that the PCR ran. Sequenced by immunoSEQ multiplex PCR; TCRdb stores in-frame clones only, minus some. The sample includes 150,000 to 250,000 clones, 70% to 85% of them seen just once. The sample was PBMCs. All receptors come from a woman in her thirties in good health and CMV-seropositive.

The chain uses TRBV30 and TRBJ2-1, with D possibly matching TRBD2 (5 bases). This CDR3 comprises 15 residues. Trimming took 6 bases from V and 0 from J, leaving 15 bases between them. Per germline, CDR1 GTSNPN and CDR2 SVGIG (reference sequence). This CDR3 is CACAPGSSSYNEQFF. The DNA for the CDR3 is TGTGCCTGCGCGCCGGGGAGCAGCTCCTACAATGAGCAGTTCTTC.

The V and J genes are TRBV7-2 and TRBJ2-2, with unresolved D. V was shortened by 3 bases and J by 4 bases, with 12 bases between the two germline ends. Germline V lookup: CDR1 SGHTA, CDR2 FQGNSA. The CDR3 loop spans 15 amino acids. The CDR3 DNA follows: TGTGCCAGCAGCTTGAGTGGCGGCTCCACCGGGGAGCTGTTTTTT. This encodes CASSLSGGSTGELFF.

This chain connects TRBV7-8 to TRBJ1-2; 7 positions agree with TRBD1. CDR3 length: 15 residues. V shed 6 bases and J 3 bases; nucleotides not matched to a gene: 10. CDR1 is SGHVS and CDR2 is FQNEAQ in the germline V gene. The CDR3 DNA sequence: TGTGCCAGCAGATCGGACGACACAGGGGACTATGGCTACACCTTC. Amino acid sequence: CASRSDDTGDYGYTF.

The genes are TRBV5-1 and TRBJ2-2; 7 bases map to TRBD1. With V trimmed by 0 bases and J by 2 bases, 10 bases remained unmatched. The CDR3 extends over 18 amino acids. Germline lookup yields CDR1 SGHRS and CDR2 YFSETQ. CDR3 coding DNA: TGCGCCAGCAGCTTGGGACCACAGGGGTCTCCTAACACCGGGGAGCTGTTTTTT. This encodes CASSLGPQGSPNTGELFF.

V and J are TRBV4-3 and TRBJ2-1; 7 bases map to TRBD2. The CDR3 covers 14 residues. From germline, CDR1 is LGHNA and CDR2 YSLEER. V lost 0 bases, J lost 5 bases, and 1 base stayed unmatched. The CDR3 is CASSQELADNEQFF. The CDR3 region has the DNA TGCGCCAGCAGCCAAGAGCTAGCGGACAATGAGCAGTTCTTC.

The chain links TRBV28 to TRBJ2-1; the D gene is possibly TRBD2 (6 bases). The CDR3 loop spans 14 amino acids. Trimming pared 6 bases from V and 6 bases from J, leaving 15 bases between. The germline V gene encodes CDR1 MDHEN and CDR2 SYDVKM. The CDR3 reads CASSPLVAANEQFF. The CDR3 DNA reads TGTGCCAGCAGCCCCTTGGTAGCGGCCAATGAGCAGTTCTTC.

V gene TRBV7-2 combines with J gene TRBJ1-4; 7 bases align to TRBD1. CDR1 is SGHTA and CDR2 is FQGNSA in the germline V gene. With 4 bases clipped from V and 13 bases from J, the junction kept 6 bases outside the gene matches. The CDR3 loop spans 12 amino acids. The CDR3 DNA reads as TGTGCCAGCAGCTCATACAGGGGTTCACTGTTTTTT. Translated: CASSSYRGSLFF. Looking up the rest from reference TRBV7-2 and TRBJ1-4 gives the full variable domain: GAGVSQSPSNKVTEKGKDVELRCDPISGHTALYWYRQSLGQGLEFLIYFQGNSAPDKSGLPSDRFSAERTGGSVSTLTIQRTQQEDSAVYLCASSSYRGSLFFGSGTQLSVL.

This sequence joins TRBV4-2 and TRBJ1-1, with a weak D call TRBD1 (6 bases). Germline lookup yields CDR1 LGHNA and CDR2 YNFKEQ. The CDR3 consists of 17 residues. V was shortened by 0 bases and J by 2 bases, with 16 bases between the two germline ends. The CDR3, as DNA: TGTGCCAGCAGCCAAGAAGACAGGACGATGGTTAACACTGAAGCTTTCTTT. Translation: CASSQEDRTMVNTEAFF.

This clone has more than one count but fewer than ten. For the CDR3, the DNA is TGTGCCAGCAGTGATGGTCAGGGGGGAGGCTATGGCTACACCTTC. It codes for CASSDGQGGGYGYTF. This rearrangement joins TRBV25-1 to TRBJ1-2; 7 positions agree with TRBD1. The ends lost 3 bases at V and 4 bases at J; junction bases unmatched: 8. The CDR3 is made up of 15 amino acids. Per the germline V gene, CDR1 is MGHDK and CDR2 is SYGVNS.

This clone appeared once. The chain recombines TRBV27 with TRBJ1-1; no reliable D call. V was cut by 10 bases and J by 2 bases, with 11 bases left in between. Per germline, CDR1 MNHEY and CDR2 SMNVEV (reference sequence). CDR3 length: 12 amino acids. As DNA, the CDR3 is TGTGCCACTAGAGGCCGAAACACTGAAGCTTTCTTT. It specifies CATRGRNTEAFF.

This clone was seen just once. This chain links TRBV6-1 with TRBJ2-4, with a tentative D call TRBD2 (5 bases). The length of the CDR3 is 16 residues. Looked up from germline, CDR1 is MNHNS and CDR2 is SASEGT. The V end lost 1 base, the J end lost 1 base, and 11 bases lay between the germline ends. The CDR3 DNA reads TGTGCCAGCAGTGAAGACGGATGGGAGGCCAAAAACATTCAGTACTTC. This sequence encodes CASSEDGWEAKNIQYF.

The chain couples TRBV7-2 to TRBJ2-1; TRBD2 agrees at 7 bases. This CDR3 has 13 amino acids. The germline V gene has CDR1 SGHTA and CDR2 FQGNSA. After removal of 1 base from V and 15 bases from J, the junction contained 9 bases not matched to a gene. CDR3 sequence reads: CASSLGGSLGLFF. CDR3 bases: TGTGCCAGCAGCTTAGGCGGGAGTCTGGGGTTGTTCTTC.

This clone was counted only a few times. V and J are TRBV6-4 and TRBJ2-3; D is unclear. The CDR3 spans 14 residues. V lost 4 bases and J 2 bases, leaving 10 bases between the germline ends. The germline V gene encodes CDR1 MRHNA and CDR2 SNTAGT. The CDR3 nucleotides read TGTGCCAGCAGTGTGGAAGACTCCACAGATACGCAGTATTTT. This codes for CASSVEDSTDTQYF.

The chain employs TRBV11-2 and TRBJ2-7; D is perhaps TRBD2 (5 bases). Germline CDR1 SGHAT, CDR2 FQNNGV. The CDR3 length is 14 residues. Trimming removed 1 base at V and 0 bases at J, with 7 bases between. The CDR3 reads CASSLAGISYEQYF. Here the CDR3 DNA reads TGTGCCAGCAGCTTAGCCGGGATCTCCTACGAGCAGTACTTC.

The genes are TRBV5-1 and TRBJ2-1; 7 bases are a match to TRBD1. This CDR3 spans 18 amino acids. In germline, CDR1 is SGHRS, CDR2 YFSETQ. After removal of 0 bases from V and 6 bases from J, the junction contained 15 bases not matched to a gene. CDR3: CASSLVIPTGFQFNEQFF. CDR3 in DNA: TGCGCCAGCAGCTTGGTCATCCCGACAGGGTTCCAATTCAATGAGCAGTTCTTC.

This rearrangement joins TRBV2 to TRBJ1-5, with D possibly matching TRBD1 (5 bases). Trimming left V 5 bases short and J 0 bases short, with 8 bases between. The CDR3 extends over 14 amino acids. Germline CDR1 SNHLY, CDR2 FYNNEI. The CDR3 loop reads CASSLQDSNQPQHF. In DNA, the CDR3 is TGTGCCAGCAGTCTACAGGATAGCAATCAGCCCCAGCATTTT.

The V gene is TRBV11-2, the J gene TRBJ1-1; 9 bases map to TRBD1. Unmatched junction bases numbered 10, after V lost 5 bases and J lost 6 bases. CDR1 and CDR2 (germline): SGHAT, FQNNGV. The CDR3 has 15 amino acids. The CDR3 bases are TGTGCCAGCAGCCCAAACACAGGGGGCTGGGCTGAAGCTTTCTTT. Encoded protein: CASSPNTGGWAEAFF.

The chain recombines TRBV9 with TRBJ2-5, with 9 bases identical to TRBD2. The CDR3 covers 14 residues. With 3 bases clipped from V and 1 base from J, the junction kept 1 base outside the gene matches. The germline V gene encodes CDR1 SGDLS and CDR2 YYNGEE. DNA of the CDR3: TGTGCCAGCAGCGGTAGCGGGAGCCAAGAGACCCAGTACTTC. Protein sequence: CASSGSGSQETQYF.

The genes are TRBV6-5 and TRBJ1-4; the D gene is possibly TRBD1 (6 bases). V shed 8 bases and J shed 8 bases, with 21 bases lying between them. CDR3 length equals 15 residues. Germline lookup yields CDR1 MNHEY and CDR2 SVGAGI. CDR3 region: CASGRGAWVEEKLFF. CDR3 bases: TGTGCCAGCGGGCGGGGGGCTTGGGTGGAGGAAAAACTGTTTTTT.

The chain links TRBV9 to TRBJ2-7; 8 bases fit TRBD2. J gave up 2 bases and V 0 bases, and 4 bases lay outside the gene matches. The CDR3 contains 15 residues. The germline CDR1 and CDR2 sequences are SGDLS and YYNGEE. The chain's CDR3 is CASSVDSGATYEQYF. CDR3 nucleotide sequence: TGTGCCAGCAGCGTAGATAGCGGGGCCACCTACGAGCAGTACTTC.

This clone was seen a handful of times. This chain joins TRBV6-5 and TRBJ2-2; 8 bases agree with TRBD1. CDR1 and CDR2 from the germline V gene are MNHEY and SVGAGI. V was pared by 6 bases and J by 5 bases, with 8 bases of the junction left unmatched. The CDR3 has 15 amino acids. CDR3 sequence: CASSPGQGGTGELFF. The CDR3 DNA reads TGTGCCAGCAGCCCCGGACAGGGAGGAACCGGGGAGCTGTTTTTT.